These 27 T cell receptor beta chains share one sample of origin, sequenced in a study of shared clonotypes between healthy human individuals. It was CD45RO-negative cells, positively selected for CCR7, that made up naive CD8 cells, with terminally differentiated effector memory CD45RA+ cells excluded. The protocol was immunoSEQ multiplex PCR, while the TCRdb copy is restricted to in-frame clones and leaves out a portion. The table shows hundreds of thousands of clones, with around 96% occurring only once. Specimen: naive CD8+ T cells sorted from blood. The receptors shown here come from a woman under 40 in good health.

The rearrangement uses TRBV2 and TRBJ2-5, with TRBD2 identical over 9 bases. Germline V gene lookup returns CDR1 SNHLY and CDR2 FYNNEI. The CDR3 is 18 amino acids. The ends lost 2 bases at V and 4 bases at J; junction bases unmatched: 14. CDR3 coding DNA: TGTGCCAGCAGTGAATCCATTAACCTTAGCGGGAGAGGAGAGACCCAGTACTTC. Translation: CASSESINLSGRGETQYF.

This clone was seen just once. The gene calls are TRBV5-4 and TRBJ2-1; 8 nucleotides match TRBD2. The CDR3 has 15 residues. Looked up from germline, CDR1 is SGHNT and CDR2 is YYREEE (reference sequence). With V trimmed by 4 bases and J by 4 bases, 7 bases remained unmatched. The CDR3 loop is CASSGSGGFYNEQFF. The CDR3 region has the DNA TGTGCCAGCAGCGGTTCGGGAGGGTTTTACAATGAGCAGTTCTTC.

The chain is built from TRBV7-8 and TRBJ2-5, with D perhaps given as TRBD1 or TRBD2 (5 bases each). V lost 4 bases to trimming and J lost 3 bases, with 18 bases between them. Germline V lookup: CDR1 SGHVS, CDR2 FQNEAQ. The CDR3 contains 16 residues. CDR3 region: CASSYGDLPSEETQYF. CDR3 coding DNA: TGTGCCAGCAGCTACGGGGACCTTCCCTCCGAAGAGACCCAGTACTTC.

The rearrangement uses TRBV25-1 and TRBJ2-5; no firm D call. V was cut by 4 bases and J by 5 bases, with 8 bases left in between. The CDR3 sequence is 12 residues long. Germline V gene sequence: CDR1 MGHDK, CDR2 SYGVNS. In DNA, the CDR3 is TGTGCCAGCAGTGGGACCGGGGAGACCCAGTACTTC. Translating it yields CASSGTGETQYF.

The V gene is TRBV11-2, the J gene TRBJ1-1; TRBD1 matches 8 bases. The germline CDR1 and CDR2 sequences are SGHAT and FQNNGV. This CDR3 has 15 amino acids. The ends lost 3 bases at V and 4 bases at J; junction bases unmatched: 7. Here the CDR3 reads CASSFDQGAATEAFF. CDR3 coding DNA: TGTGCCAGCAGCTTCGATCAGGGGGCTGCCACTGAAGCTTTCTTT.

The chain employs TRBV30 and TRBJ2-4; tentatively, D is TRBD2 (6 bases). The CDR3 contains 14 residues. V shed 4 bases and J shed 4 bases, with 14 bases lying between them. Looked up from germline, CDR1 is GTSNPN and CDR2 is SVGIG (reference sequence). This CDR3 is CAWMGGPKKNIQYF. The CDR3 DNA is TGTGCCTGGATGGGGGGTCCCAAAAAAAACATTCAGTACTTC.

The gene calls are TRBV5-4 and TRBJ1-6; D not certain. With 5 bases removed from V and 8 bases from J, the gap between germline ends came to 11 bases. The V gene's germline CDR1 is SGHNT and CDR2 YYREEE (reference sequence). This CDR3 is built from 13 residues. The CDR3 is CASSRATDSPLHF. As DNA, the CDR3 is TGTGCCAGCAGTCGAGCAACCGATTCACCCCTCCACTTT.

This chain connects TRBV6-6 to TRBJ2-3; D possibly corresponds to TRBD2 (5 bases). CDR1 is MNHNY and CDR2 is SVGAGI in the germline V gene (reference sequence). This CDR3 has 15 amino acids. V was cut by 6 bases and J by 2 bases, with 15 bases left in between. The CDR3 nucleotides are TGTGCCAGCAGAAACCTAGCCTTTAACACAGATACGCAGTATTTT. It is translated as CASRNLAFNTDTQYF.

This clone appeared once. The V call is TRBV5-6, the J call TRBJ2-6, with unresolved D. CDR3 size: 17 residues. The V and J ends lost 7 bases and 4 bases respectively, with 21 bases between them. CDR1 SGHDT and CDR2 YYEEEE come from the germline V gene. In DNA, the CDR3 is TGTGCCAGCTCTGACGGAAGGCTAGTCCGCGGGGCCAACGTCCTGACTTTC. This sequence encodes CASSDGRLVRGANVLTF.

This chain links TRBV10-3 with TRBJ2-7; D remains unclear. CDR3 length: 15 residues. From germline, CDR1 is ENHRY and CDR2 SYGVKD. The V end lost 2 bases, the J end lost 3 bases, and 14 bases lay between the germline ends. CDR3 loop: CAISEPASVDYEQYF. CDR3 bases: TGTGCCATCAGTGAGCCCGCATCAGTGGACTACGAGCAGTACTTC.

The chain joins TRBV4-1 to TRBJ1-5, with D possibly being TRBD1 (5 bases). V was pared by 2 bases and J by 7 bases, with 12 bases between. This CDR3 is 14 amino acids long. The germline V gene encodes CDR1 MGHRA and CDR2 YSYEKL. Written as DNA, the CDR3 is TGCGCCAGCAGCCAAAGGACCTGGGACCAGCCCCAGCATTTT. This sequence encodes CASSQRTWDQPQHF.

The rearrangement uses TRBV28 and TRBJ2-6; 7 nucleotides line up with TRBD1. The trim removed 3 bases at V and 0 bases at J, leaving 14 bases unmatched. The CDR3 covers 20 residues. In germline, CDR1 is MDHEN, CDR2 SYDVKM. Here the CDR3 reads CASSFPGNRGPSSGANVLTF. CDR3 nucleotides: TGTGCCAGCAGTTTTCCGGGGAACAGGGGCCCCTCCTCTGGGGCCAACGTCCTGACTTTC. The full variable domain, its missing parts supplied by reference TRBV28 and TRBJ2-6, is DVKVTQSSRYLVKRTGEKVFLECVQDMDHENMFWYRQDPGLGLRLIYFSYDVKMKEKGDIPEGYSVSREKKERFSLILESASTNQTSMYLCASSFPGNRGPSSGANVLTFGAGSRLTVL.

The rearrangement joins TRBV5-4 to TRBJ2-1; TRBD2 agrees at 8 bases. Germline V gene lookup returns CDR1 SGHNT and CDR2 YYREEE (reference sequence). The CDR3 length is 15 residues. V was clipped by 1 base and J by 3 bases; unmatched bases: 3. As DNA, the CDR3 is TGTGCCAGCAGCTTGCTAACTAGCGGCTACAATGAGCAGTTCTTC. Its translation is CASSLLTSGYNEQFF.

V and J are TRBV13 and TRBJ2-1; D call uncertain. The germline V and J ends were trimmed by 3 bases and 6 bases, with 6 bases remaining between them. Germline assignment: CDR1 PRHDT and CDR2 FYEKMQ (reference sequence). This CDR3 spans 12 amino acids. The CDR3 here is CASSFLSNEQFF. The CDR3 region has the DNA TGTGCCAGCAGCTTCTTGTCCAATGAGCAGTTCTTC.

The chain has TRBV4-1 and TRBJ2-2, with D perhaps matching TRBD2 (6 bases). CDR1 MGHRA and CDR2 YSYEKL come from the germline V gene. V dropped 3 bases and J dropped 6 bases, with 17 bases sitting between them. This CDR3 region has 16 residues. The CDR3: CASSQNSGSFSGELFF. The CDR3 coding sequence is TGCGCCAGCAGCCAGAATAGCGGAAGTTTCTCCGGGGAGCTGTTTTTT.

This chain links TRBV27 with TRBJ1-2; TRBD1 might be the D (6 bases). The CDR3 runs 14 residues. Trimming removed 5 bases at V and 3 bases at J, with 13 bases between. Germline V gives CDR1 MNHEY, CDR2 SMNVEV (reference sequence). The CDR3 nucleotides are TGTGCCAGCAGTCCCGGGGAGGGGGACTATGGCTACACCTTC. It yields the protein CASSPGEGDYGYTF.

The CDR3 DNA is TGTGCCAGTAGTATGAGCCTCTCCTACGAGCAGTACTTC. It translates to CASSMSLSYEQYF. This rearrangement joins TRBV19 to TRBJ2-7; the D is unclear. The CDR3 spans 13 residues. The ends were cut back, 3 bases at V and 0 bases at J, with 6 bases in the middle. Germline V gene lookup returns CDR1 LNHDA and CDR2 SQIVND (reference sequence).

The V gene is TRBV12-5, the J gene TRBJ1-5, with a possible D match to TRBD1 (6 bases). The CDR3 contains 12 residues. Trimming pared 1 base from V and 9 bases from J, leaving 7 bases between. Germline loops: CDR1 LGHNT, CDR2 FRNRAP. The CDR3: CASGLGGRPQHF. In nucleotides, the CDR3 is TGTGCTAGTGGTTTGGGGGGGCGGCCCCAGCATTTT.

The CDR3 DNA reads as TGTGCCAGCAGCCCACCTACAGAAAAACTGTTTTTT. It encodes CASSPPTEKLFF. The chain combines TRBV7-9 with TRBJ1-4; D ambiguous. V was trimmed by 5 bases and J by 8 bases, leaving 9 bases between them. CDR3 length: 12 amino acids. Germline CDR1 and CDR2: SEHNR and FQNEAQ (reference sequence).

This clone is a singleton in its sample. The chain carries TRBV19 and TRBJ2-5, with 8 bases matching TRBD1. CDR1 and CDR2 from the germline V gene are LNHDA and SQIVND (reference sequence). The junction had 11 bases not matched to a gene; V was cut back by 7 bases and J by 1 base. The CDR3 consists of 16 residues. CDR3 region: CASIWTGWGVQETQYF. The CDR3 DNA reads as TGTGCCAGTATCTGGACAGGGTGGGGGGTCCAAGAGACCCAGTACTTC.

The chain uses TRBV28 and TRBJ2-1, with 8 bases identical to TRBD2. This CDR3 has 18 amino acids. Germline trimming cut 5 bases from V and 6 bases from J; bases unmatched to any gene: 18. CDR1 MDHEN and CDR2 SYDVKM come from the germline V gene. In DNA, the CDR3 is TGTGCCAGCAGTCCCATCAGACTGGCGGGAGGAACCTCCAATGAGCAGTTCTTC. Protein: CASSPIRLAGGTSNEQFF. Full variable domain (missing parts from reference TRBV28 and TRBJ2-1): DVKVTQSSRYLVKRTGEKVFLECVQDMDHENMFWYRQDPGLGLRLIYFSYDVKMKEKGDIPEGYSVSREKKERFSLILESASTNQTSMYLCASSPIRLAGGTSNEQFFGPGTRLTVL.

The V gene is TRBV4-1, the J gene TRBJ2-5; tentatively, D is TRBD1 (5 bases). The germline V gene has CDR1 MGHRA and CDR2 YSYEKL. V lost 1 base to trimming and J lost 5 bases, with 11 bases between them. The CDR3 extends over 14 amino acids. The CDR3: CASSQGQGHETQYF. CDR3 in DNA: TGCGCCAGCAGCCAAGGGCAGGGTCACGAGACCCAGTACTTC.

This rearrangement joins TRBV15 to TRBJ1-5; 7 bases align to TRBD1. This CDR3 has 16 residues. V was pared by 1 base and J by 5 bases, with 8 bases of the junction left unmatched. The V gene's germline CDR1 is LNHNV and CDR2 YYDKDF (reference sequence). For the CDR3, the DNA is TGTGCCACCAGCAGAGGCCCCCCAGGGGGAGATCAGCCCCAGCATTTT. Translating gives CATSRGPPGGDQPQHF.

The rearrangement links TRBV12-5 to TRBJ1-1, with D uncertain. With 1 base removed from V and 8 bases from J, the gap between germline ends came to 11 bases. This CDR3 has 13 residues. Germline CDR1 and CDR2: LGHNT and FRNRAP. CDR3 protein: CASGLGLVSEAFF. As DNA, the CDR3 is TGTGCTAGTGGTTTGGGGTTGGTTTCCGAAGCTTTCTTT. Drawing the rest from reference TRBV12-5 and TRBJ1-1, the complete variable domain is DARVTQTPRHKVTEMGQEVTMRCQPILGHNTVFWYRQTMMQGLELLAYFRNRAPLDDSGMPKDRFSAEMPDATLATLKIQPSEPRDSAVYFCASGLGLVSEAFFGQGTRLTVV.

The CDR3 loop reads CASSESDNYEQYF. For the CDR3, the DNA is TGCGCCAGCAGTGAGTCGGACAATTACGAGCAGTACTTC. The genes are TRBV10-1 and TRBJ2-7, with D possibly TRBD1 on 5 matching bases. Germline CDR1 reads WNHNN; CDR2 reads SYGVQD (reference sequence). The CDR3 has 13 amino acids. The V end was cut by 0 bases, the J end by 4 bases, with 7 bases between.

The chain recombines TRBV28 with TRBJ2-2; D is undetermined. The CDR3 is 12 residues long. The V end lost 7 bases, the J end lost 5 bases, and 8 bases lay between the germline ends. Germline assignment: CDR1 MDHEN and CDR2 SYDVKM. The CDR3 DNA reads as TGTGCCAGCAATTGGGGAACCGGGGAGCTGTTTTTT. Translation gives CASNWGTGELFF.

The chain employs TRBV4-1 and TRBJ2-7, with D uncertain. Trimming left V 1 base short and J 7 bases short, with 11 bases between. CDR1 is MGHRA, CDR2 YSYEKL, per germline. CDR3 length: 13 residues. The DNA for the CDR3 is TGCGCCAGCAGCCAAGTTCAAAAGCGTGAGCAGTACTTC. Amino acid sequence: CASSQVQKREQYF.